The 30 T cell receptor beta chains given below trace back to one sample, sequenced in a study of CD8+ T cells in alopecia areata. Investigators isolated RNA and reverse transcribed it into cDNA to act as the sequencing template. TCRdb's table, derived via immunoSEQ multiplex PCR, lists solely in-frame clones and lacks some. The sample lists over 60,000 clones; roughly 50% were seen once. Treatment meaning: oral pan-JAK inhibitor, 5-10 mg twice daily. Sequenced material: CD8+ T cells sorted from blood, taken at roughly week 36, from a patient treated with tofacitinib. Receptors were obtained from a human donor with alopecia areata.

This clone was found a few times. This sequence joins TRBV7-2 and TRBJ2-3, with 8 nucleotides matching TRBD2. CDR3 length equals 15 residues. The V gene's germline CDR1 is SGHTA and CDR2 FQGNSA. V gave up 5 bases and J gave up 3 bases; unmatched junction bases: 7. In DNA form, the CDR3 reads TGTGCCAGCAGCCAACGAGCGGGAGCGACAGATACGCAGTATTTT. Encoded protein: CASSQRAGATDTQYF.

The chain has TRBV29-1 and TRBJ2-5; D is possibly TRBD1 (5 bases). CDR1 and CDR2 (germline): SQVTM, ANQGSEA. The CDR3 covers 13 residues. The germline V and J ends were trimmed by 3 bases and 2 bases, with 10 bases remaining between them. CDR3 coding DNA: TGCAGCGTTGATAAATCAGGGCAAGAGACCCAGTACTTC. Translating gives CSVDKSGQETQYF.

As DNA, the CDR3 is TGTGCCAGCAGGACAGGGTCCTACGAGCAGTACTTC. Translating it yields CASRTGSYEQYF. This sequence joins TRBV25-1 and TRBJ2-7, with 7 positions matching TRBD1. The CDR3 runs 12 residues. The ends lost 6 bases at V and 1 base at J; junction bases unmatched: 0. Germline assignment: CDR1 MGHDK and CDR2 SYGVNS.

Only one count was recorded for this clone. V is TRBV6-5 and J is TRBJ1-2; 7 bases fit TRBD1. Germline assignment: CDR1 MNHEY and CDR2 SVGAGI. J was trimmed by 4 bases and V by 2 bases; bases with no gene match: 7. The CDR3 is 15 residues long. CDR3 protein: CASSYSRDSLYGYTF. The CDR3 region has the DNA TGTGCCAGCAGTTACAGCCGGGACAGCCTCTATGGCTACACCTTC.

The gene calls are TRBV7-9 and TRBJ2-1, with 9 bases identical to TRBD2. Germline V CDR1 and CDR2: SEHNR, FQNEAQ (reference sequence). This CDR3 contains 15 residues. J was trimmed by 0 bases and V by 5 bases; bases with no gene match: 2. The CDR3 nucleotides are TGTGCCAGCAGCCATAGCGGGAGCTCCTACAATGAGCAGTTCTTC. Translated, it gives CASSHSGSSYNEQFF. The complete variable domain, with remaining parts taken from reference TRBV7-9 and TRBJ2-1, reads DTGVSQNPRHKITKRGQNVTFRCDPISEHNRLYWYRQTLGQGPEFLTYFQNEAQLEKSRLLSDRFSAERPKGSFSTLEIQRTEQGDSAMYLCASSHSGSSYNEQFFGPGTRLTVL.

This clone was picked up many times. The chain joins TRBV4-1 to TRBJ2-3; no clear D gene. CDR3 length: 15 residues. Germline CDR1 MGHRA, CDR2 YSYEKL. With 1 base removed from V and 2 bases from J, the gap between germline ends came to 10 bases. The CDR3 coding sequence is TGCGCCAGCAGCCAAGGGCTCTCCATCACAGATACGCAGTATTTT. It yields the protein CASSQGLSITDTQYF.

V usage is TRBV30 and J usage is TRBJ2-7; D is perhaps TRBD1 (6 bases). The CDR3 spans 11 residues. V lost 5 bases, J lost 7 bases, and 12 bases lay in between. Germline CDR1 is GTSNPN and CDR2 is SVGIG (reference sequence). The CDR3 is CAWLGGREQYF. The CDR3 coding sequence is TGTGCCTGGTTAGGGGGTCGGGAGCAGTACTTC.

CDR3 sequence reads: CASSVGTSPTDTQYF. The CDR3 nucleotides read TGTGCCAGCAGCGTAGGGACTAGCCCGACAGATACGCAGTATTTT. The rearrangement joins TRBV9 to TRBJ2-3; TRBD2 matches at 8 bases. This CDR3 region has 15 residues. The J segment lost 3 bases and the V segment lost 0 bases, leaving 3 bases of the junction unmatched. The germline V gene encodes CDR1 SGDLS and CDR2 YYNGEE.

The chain combines TRBV13 with TRBJ2-7, with D possibly called TRBD1 or TRBD2 (5 bases each). V dropped 0 bases and J dropped 3 bases, with 15 bases sitting between them. CDR1 PRHDT and CDR2 FYEKMQ come from the germline V gene (reference sequence). The length of the CDR3 is 16 residues. The CDR3 spells CASSLGRDGSYYEQYF. The CDR3 region has the DNA TGTGCCAGCAGCTTAGGCCGGGACGGGTCCTACTACGAGCAGTACTTC.

The chain is built from TRBV28 and TRBJ2-7, with D possibly TRBD1 on 6 matching bases. Trimming stripped 6 bases from V and 4 bases from J, with 19 bases between. The CDR3 has 15 residues. Germline CDR1 is MDHEN and CDR2 is SYDVKM. The CDR3 DNA follows: TGTGCCAGCAGGGACAGCCGAGCTGATCTATACGAGCAGTACTTC. This gives the protein CASRDSRADLYEQYF.

In this sample, this clone turned up a few times. The chain employs TRBV29-1 and TRBJ1-2; no reliable D call. This CDR3 comprises 13 residues. CDR1 is SQVTM, CDR2 ANQGSEA, per germline. Trimming took 1 base from V and 8 from J, leaving 14 bases between them. The CDR3 sequence: CSVEGPRQAGYTF. The CDR3 region has the DNA TGCAGCGTTGAAGGCCCTCGGCAGGCCGGCTACACCTTC.

The chain is built from TRBV4-3 and TRBJ2-2, with TRBD1 as a possible D gene (6 bases). Trimming took off 0 bases at V and 3 bases at J, with 17 bases between the two ends. This CDR3 is 18 amino acids long. Germline lookup yields CDR1 LGHNA and CDR2 YSLEER. In nucleotides, the CDR3 is TGCGCCAGCAGCCAAGAACCGCCGCCAGGGGCAGACACCGGGGAGCTGTTTTTT. Its protein product is CASSQEPPPGADTGELFF.

The sample holds a few counts of this clone. V and J are TRBV19 and TRBJ2-6; perhaps D is TRBD1 or TRBD2 (5 bases each). With 5 bases removed from V and 0 bases from J, the gap between germline ends came to 11 bases. The CDR3 contains 16 residues. CDR1 is LNHDA, CDR2 SQIVND, per germline (reference sequence). CDR3 sequence: CASSRDGVSGANVLTF. Written as DNA, the CDR3 is TGTGCCAGTAGTCGGGACGGGGTCTCTGGGGCCAACGTCCTGACTTTC. Based on the CDR3 plus reference TRBV19 and TRBJ2-6, the full variable domain is DGGITQSPKYLFRKEGQNVTLSCEQNLNHDAMYWYRQDPGQGLRLIYYSQIVNDFQKGDIAEGYSVSREKKESFPLTVTSAQKNPTAFYLCASSRDGVSGANVLTFGAGSRLTVL.

The rearrangement uses TRBV27 and TRBJ1-5, with D possibly being TRBD1 (5 bases). Germline CDR1 is MNHEY and CDR2 is SMNVEV (reference sequence). This CDR3 is 14 amino acids long. With 6 bases removed from V and 1 base from J, the gap between germline ends came to 10 bases. CDR3 sequence: CASRTTGSNQPQHF. The CDR3 DNA reads as TGTGCCAGCAGGACTACAGGAAGCAATCAGCCCCAGCATTTT.

This clone has only a few counts. The chain recombines TRBV7-9 with TRBJ2-5; D might be TRBD2 (7 bases). The CDR3 contains 15 residues. V was shortened by 1 base and J by 0 bases, with 9 bases between the two germline ends. Germline CDR1 reads SEHNR; CDR2 reads FQNEAQ (reference sequence). In DNA, the CDR3 is TGTGCCAGCAGCTTAGTCGGGGGGCACCAAGAGACCCAGTACTTC. As protein: CASSLVGGHQETQYF.

The chain is built from TRBV15 and TRBJ2-7; D is ambiguous. CDR3 length: 12 residues. CDR1 and CDR2 (germline): LNHNV, YYDKDF (reference sequence). Deletions cut 9 bases from V and 0 bases from J, with 9 bases between. The CDR3 here is CATSGGSYEQYF. CDR3 nucleotides: TGTGCCACATCTGGCGGCTCCTACGAGCAGTACTTC.

This chain connects TRBV9 to TRBJ1-2; D remains ambiguous. The CDR3 sequence is 15 residues long. The V gene's germline CDR1 is SGDLS and CDR2 YYNGEE. The ends were cut back, 7 bases at V and 6 bases at J, with 22 bases in the middle. The CDR3 reads CASSNTDSPRDGYTF. The CDR3 nucleotides are TGTGCCAGCTCCAACACGGACTCACCTCGGGATGGCTACACCTTC.

This clone was detected ten times or more. The chain has TRBV29-1 and TRBJ2-7, with a weak D call TRBD2 (5 bases). Trimming removed 6 bases from V and 8 bases from J, with 17 bases in between. In germline, CDR1 is SQVTM, CDR2 ANQGSEA. The CDR3 has 12 residues. For the CDR3, the DNA is TGCAGCGTCTGGACTGATGGTCCCAAGCAGTACTTC. Its translation is CSVWTDGPKQYF.

The chain carries TRBV5-6 and TRBJ1-1; D is uncertain. The CDR3 runs 15 residues. The germline gives CDR1 SGHDT, CDR2 YYEEEE. The V gene lost 1 base and the J gene lost 0 bases, with 10 bases spanning the gap. The CDR3 sequence is CASSLIPGMNTEAFF. The CDR3, as DNA: TGTGCCAGCAGCTTGATTCCCGGGATGAACACTGAAGCTTTCTTT.

This clone was recorded a few times. The chain couples TRBV19 to TRBJ2-7; perhaps TRBD1 as D (5 bases). Trimming took off 6 bases at V and 0 bases at J, with 9 bases between the two ends. This CDR3 region has 13 residues. In germline, CDR1 is LNHDA, CDR2 SQIVND (reference sequence). The CDR3 is CASSLDTSYEQYF. The CDR3 DNA sequence: TGTGCCAGTAGCCTGGACACCTCCTACGAGCAGTACTTC.

This clone appeared once. The junction departs from germline at one end; a sequencing error may be responsible. This chain uses TRBV5-1 with TRBJ1-1, with 10 positions matching TRBD1. The CDR3 covers 14 residues. Germline lookup yields CDR1 SGHRS and CDR2 YFSETQ. The CDR3 sequence: CASSLGQGITEAFF. In DNA, the CDR3 is TGCGCCAGCAGTTTGGGACAGGGGATCACTGAAGCTTTCTTT.

This clone occurred a few times. The J gene is TRBJ2-2, the V gene TRBV29-1, with a tentative D call TRBD1 (5 bases). Trimming took off 6 bases at V and 1 base at J, with 9 bases between the two ends. Germline lookup yields CDR1 SQVTM and CDR2 ANQGSEA. CDR3 length: 13 residues. CDR3 coding DNA: TGCAGCGTCCCGACAGAGAACACCGGGGAGCTGTTTTTT. Residues: CSVPTENTGELFF.

The chain recombines TRBV30 with TRBJ2-7; D possibly uses TRBD1 or TRBD2 (5 bases each). Germline assignment: CDR1 GTSNPN and CDR2 SVGIG (reference sequence). The CDR3 is 12 amino acids. Trimming pared 4 bases from V and 7 bases from J, leaving 14 bases between. The DNA of the CDR3 is TGTGCCTGGAATCGGGGCAGCGAGGAGCAGTACTTC. Translation gives CAWNRGSEEQYF.

This clone was counted between two and nine times. V gene TRBV28 combines with J gene TRBJ2-5, with 7 bases matching TRBD2. The CDR3 extends over 12 amino acids. Germline values: CDR1 MDHEN, CDR2 SYDVKM. The V and J ends lost 10 bases and 5 bases, in that order; junction bases with no gene match: 7. CDR3 protein: CATTGAGETQYF. DNA for the CDR3: TGTGCCACGACGGGAGCGGGGGAGACCCAGTACTTC.

This clone was detected a few times. This chain joins TRBV2 and TRBJ2-1; D assignment may be TRBD1 or TRBD2 (5 bases each). Germline V gene data show CDR1 as SNHLY and CDR2 as FYNNEI. Deletions cut 7 bases from V and 3 bases from J, with 13 bases between. This CDR3 spans 14 amino acids. The CDR3 loop reads CASTPGAGYNEQFF. DNA of the CDR3: TGTGCCAGCACCCCCGGGGCTGGCTACAATGAGCAGTTCTTC.

V gene TRBV2 combines with J gene TRBJ2-2; possible D gene TRBD1, 5 bases. V was clipped by 6 bases and J by 2 bases, with 10 bases between them. CDR1 and CDR2 from the germline V gene are SNHLY and FYNNEI. The CDR3 has 14 amino acids. Here the CDR3 reads CASSLDSNTGELFF. The CDR3 DNA follows: TGTGCCAGCAGCCTTGACAGCAACACCGGGGAGCTGTTTTTT. The whole variable domain, remainder taken from reference TRBV2 and TRBJ2-2, is EPEVTQTPSHQVTQMGQEVILRCVPISNHLYFYWYRQILGQKVEFLVSFYNNEISEKSEIFDDQFSVERPDGSNFTLKIRSTKLEDSAMYFCASSLDSNTGELFFGEGSRLTVL.

The V and J genes are TRBV5-1 and TRBJ2-5; 9 nucleotides match TRBD1. CDR3 length: 15 amino acids. Germline CDR1 and CDR2: SGHRS and YFSETQ. The junction had 9 bases not matched to a gene; V was cut back by 4 bases and J by 5 bases. The CDR3 sequence: CASSPTGGEGETQYF. CDR3 bases: TGCGCCAGCAGCCCTACAGGGGGCGAAGGGGAGACCCAGTACTTC.

This clone was counted only a few times. The chain uses TRBV30 and TRBJ2-1; D unresolved. Germline V lookup: CDR1 GTSNPN, CDR2 SVGIG (reference sequence). Trimming pared 7 bases from V and 0 bases from J, leaving 7 bases between. CDR3 size: 12 residues. CDR3 nucleotide sequence: TGTGCCTCCCTAGTCTCCTACAATGAGCAGTTCTTC. As protein: CASLVSYNEQFF.

This clone has more than one count but fewer than ten. This likely comes from a read error, as the CDR3 has no conserved phenylalanine or tryptophan at its end. The DNA is left out, because the CDR3 cannot be placed on it with certainty; the CDR3 is given as TCRdb lists it. V usage is TRBV29-1 and J usage is TRBJ1-2. Both ends counted, the CDR3 spans 11 residues. Per the germline V gene, CDR1 is SQVTM and CDR2 is ANQGSEA. The CDR3 protein is CSVEDQAGTLT.

The V gene is TRBV5-6, the J gene TRBJ2-1, with 7 bases fitting TRBD1. V gave up 0 bases and J gave up 4 bases; unmatched junction bases: 10. This CDR3 is 17 amino acids long. The V gene's germline CDR1 is SGHDT and CDR2 YYEEEE. The CDR3 region has the DNA TGTGCCAGCAGCTTGGGGGGGACAGAAAGTTTGTACAATGAGCAGTTCTTC. The encoded protein is CASSLGGTESLYNEQFF.